The clone carrying this T cell receptor beta chain was counted many times. Its specificity is not known. This specimen belongs to a study of blood T cells in healthy people across ages. General study points: With age, beta diversity per million T cells declined roughly linearly, significantly by 40 to 50.

Primed by a sample-barcoded 5' primer and a J-beta primer mix, a second PCR proceeded for about 6 to 11 cycles. Template switching added a 12-random-nucleotide identifier to every cDNA molecule. TCRdb reprocessed the 5' RACE reads via MiXCR and lists one record per CDR3 protein. This table has approximately 320,000 distinct CDR3 sequences, around 27% appearing once. Extracted total RNA amounted to at least 5.5 micrograms for each sample. The CDR3 runs 14 residues. V was clipped by 3 bases and J by 5 bases, with 13 bases between them. Source material: blood. The chain carries TRBV12-3 or TRBV12-4 and TRBJ2-5; D is unclear. This TCR was sampled from an older woman in good health. The CDR3 sequence is CASSFTIQRETQYF. CDR3 nucleotide sequence: TGTGCCAGCAGTTTCACGATCCAAAGGGAGACCCAGTACTTC.